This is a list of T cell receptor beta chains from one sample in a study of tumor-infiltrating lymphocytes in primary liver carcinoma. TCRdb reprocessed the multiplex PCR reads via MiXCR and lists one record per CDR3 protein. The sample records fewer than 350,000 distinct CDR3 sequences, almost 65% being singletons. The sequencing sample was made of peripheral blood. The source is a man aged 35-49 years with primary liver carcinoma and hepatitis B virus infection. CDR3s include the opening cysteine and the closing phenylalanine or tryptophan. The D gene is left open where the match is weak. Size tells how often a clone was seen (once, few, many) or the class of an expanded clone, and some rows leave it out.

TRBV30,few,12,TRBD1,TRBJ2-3,TGTGCCTGCCGGGACAGGCTTGATACGCGGTATTTT,CACRDRLDTRYF
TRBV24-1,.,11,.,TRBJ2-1,TGTGCCACCCCAGAATACAATGAGCAGTTCTTC,CATPEYNEQFF
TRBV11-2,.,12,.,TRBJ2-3,TGTACCAGCAGCCTACCCGTGGATATGCAGTATTTT,CTSSLPVDMQYF
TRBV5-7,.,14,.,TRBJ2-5,TGTGCCAGCAGCTTATTACCGGGCGAAGAGACCCAGTACTTC,CASSLLPGEETQYF
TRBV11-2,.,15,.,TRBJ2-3,TGTGCCAGCAGGAAAGATACGGCAGTGGCAGATACGCGGTATTTT,CASRKDTAVADTRYF
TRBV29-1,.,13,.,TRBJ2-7,TGCAGCGTCCAAGCCACCCACTCCTACGAGCAGTACTTC,CSVQATHSYEQYF
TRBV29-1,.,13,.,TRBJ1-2,TGCGGCGTTGATCCGGAGACGGACTATGGCTACACCTTC,CGVDPETDYGYTF
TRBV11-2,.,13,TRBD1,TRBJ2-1,TGTGCCAGCAGCCTTAGGACAGGGGACGAGTCGTTCTTC,CASSLRTGDESFF
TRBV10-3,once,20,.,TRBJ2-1,TGTGCCATCAGTGACTCGAAGGCCTGGCTACCGACGCGGGACAACAATGAGCAGTTCTTC,CAISDSKAWLPTRDNNEQFF
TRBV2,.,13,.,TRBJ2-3,TGTGCCAGCAGGATAATAGCAACAGATACGCAGTATTTT,CASRIIATDTQYF
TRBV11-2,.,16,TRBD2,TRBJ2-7,TGTGCCCGAAGCCTCGCCCAGGAGCGGGAGGGATACGAGCAGTACTTC,CARSLAQEREGYEQYF
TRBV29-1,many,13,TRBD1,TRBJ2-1,TGCAGCACCGCCCGACAGGGGTGGAATGAGCAGTTCTTC,CSTARQGWNEQFF
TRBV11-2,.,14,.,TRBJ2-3,TGTACCAGCAGCTTTCCGGGTGGCCCAGATACGCAGTATTTT,CTSSFPGGPDTQYF
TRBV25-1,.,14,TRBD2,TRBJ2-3,TGTGCCAGCTCGCCCGGGACTAGCGGAGATACGCAGTATTTT,CASSPGTSGDTQYF
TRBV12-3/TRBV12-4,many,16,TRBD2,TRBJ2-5,TGTGCCAGCAGTCGACGGACTAGCGGGCTCCAAGAGACCCAGTACTTC,CASSRRTSGLQETQYF
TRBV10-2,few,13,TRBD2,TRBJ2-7,TGCGCCAGCAGTGATGGGACTAGCTACGAGCAGTACTTC,CASSDGTSYEQYF
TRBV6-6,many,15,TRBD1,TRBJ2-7,TGTGCCAGCAGCCCACTGACAGGGTTTACCCACGAGCAGTACTTC,CASSPLTGFTHEQYF
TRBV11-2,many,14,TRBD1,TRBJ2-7,TGTGCCAGCAGCCGAACGGACAGGTCCTACGAGCAGTACTTC,CASSRTDRSYEQYF
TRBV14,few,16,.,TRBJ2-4,TGTGCCAGCAGCCAAGAACAGGGACTAGCCAAAAACATTCAGTACTTC,CASSQEQGLAKNIQYF
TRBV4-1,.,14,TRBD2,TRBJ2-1,TGCGCCAGCAGCCGGGGCGGGAGTTCAGTTGAGCAGTTCTTC,CASSRGGSSVEQFF
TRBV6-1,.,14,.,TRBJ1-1,TGTGCCAGCAGGGCCCCGGACAGCAGCATCAAAGCTTTCTTT,CASRAPDSSIKAFF
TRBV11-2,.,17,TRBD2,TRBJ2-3,TGTGCCAGCAGTTTAAATCACAGACTAGCGACCACAGATACGCAGTATTTT,CASSLNHRLATTDTQYF
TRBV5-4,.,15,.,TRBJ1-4,TGTGCCAACAGCTTGGGGTCCGAGTGGGGTGAAAAACTGTTTTTT,CANSLGSEWGEKLFF
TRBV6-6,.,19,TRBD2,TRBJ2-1,TGTGCCAGCGGTTACTTAGCGGGACATACTTCCAGCTCCTACAATGAGCAGTTCTTC,CASGYLAGHTSSSYNEQFF
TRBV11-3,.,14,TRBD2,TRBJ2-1,TGTGCCAGCAGCTCTGGACTAGCAAGGAATGAGCAGTTCTTC,CASSSGLARNEQFF
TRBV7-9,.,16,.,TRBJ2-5,TGTGCCAGCAGCTTGGATGGGTTCGGGCAACAAGAGACCCAACACTTC,CASSLDGFGQQETQHF
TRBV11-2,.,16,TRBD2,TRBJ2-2,TGTGTCAGGAGCTTCTCAACGGGGGGGGTGGCCGGGGAGCTGTTTTTT,CVRSFSTGGVAGELFF
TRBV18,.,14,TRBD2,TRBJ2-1,TGTGCCAGCTCAGGACTAGCGGGGGACAATGAGCAGTTCTTC,CASSGLAGDNEQFF
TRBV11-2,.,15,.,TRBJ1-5,TGTGCCAGCAGCCCTATTCTGTTTAACAATCAGCCCCAGCATTTT,CASSPILFNNQPQHF
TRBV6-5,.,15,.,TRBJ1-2,TGTGCCAGCAGGTACGGACATTCAGGGGACTATGGCTACACCTTC,CASRYGHSGDYGYTF
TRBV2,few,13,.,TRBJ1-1,TGTGCCTTCCCGCAGGGTAGGAGCACTGAAGCTTTCTTT,CAFPQGRSTEAFF
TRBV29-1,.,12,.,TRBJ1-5,TGCAGCGTTGGGGAAAGTAATCAGCCCCAGCATTTT,CSVGESNQPQHF
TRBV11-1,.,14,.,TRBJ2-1,TGTGCCAGCAGCTTAGTACCAGTGATGAATGAGCAGTTCTTC,CASSLVPVMNEQFF
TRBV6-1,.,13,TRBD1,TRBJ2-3,TGTGCCAGCAGTGCAGGGGGCGCAGATACGCAGTATTTT,CASSAGGADTQYF
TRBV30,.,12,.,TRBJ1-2,TGTCCCTGGAGCAGGGTGGAATATGGCTACACCTTC,CPWSRVEYGYTF
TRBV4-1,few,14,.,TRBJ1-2,TGCGCCAGCAGCCAAGTTTTAACAGGCTATGGCTACACCTTC,CASSQVLTGYGYTF
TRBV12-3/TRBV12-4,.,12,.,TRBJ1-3,TGTGCTAGCAGCCACTCTGGAAACACCATATATTTT,CASSHSGNTIYF
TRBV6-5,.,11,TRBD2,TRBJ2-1,TGTGTCACCGGGAGAGGGACTAGTGAGTCCTTC,CVTGRGTSESF
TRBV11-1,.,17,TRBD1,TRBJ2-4,TGTGCCAGCGGCTCCAGGACAGGGGCGGTCGACAAAAACATTCAGTACTTC,CASGSRTGAVDKNIQYF
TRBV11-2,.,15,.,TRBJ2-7,TGTGCCAGCAGCAAAGGAAGCGGCCGTTCCTACGAGCCGTACTTC,CASSKGSGRSYEPYF
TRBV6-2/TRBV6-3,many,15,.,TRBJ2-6,TGTGCCAGCAGTTTCACGATTTCTGGGGCCAACGTCCTGACTTTC,CASSFTISGANVLTF
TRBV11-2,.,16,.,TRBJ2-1,TGTGCCAGCACCTTAGAAGGGACGGATCACTACAATGAGCGGTTCTTC,CASTLEGTDHYNERFF
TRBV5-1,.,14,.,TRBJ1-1,TGCGCCAGCAGCTTGGTATCAGGGTCCACTGAAGCTTTCTTT,CASSLVSGSTEAFF
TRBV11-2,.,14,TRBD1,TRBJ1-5,TGTGCCAGCAGCCTGACAGGGGGCAATCAGGCCCAGAATTTT,CASSLTGGNQAQNF
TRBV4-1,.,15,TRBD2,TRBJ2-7,TGCGCCAACAGCCAACGGTCGGGAGGGCCCTACGAGCAGTACTTC,CANSQRSGGPYEQYF
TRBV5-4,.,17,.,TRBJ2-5,TGTGCCAGCAACAAGGTCATGGCATCGGACCTACAAGAGACCCAGTACTTC,CASNKVMASDLQETQYF
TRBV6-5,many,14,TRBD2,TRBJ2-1,TGTGCCAGCAGTACTAGCGGGAGTTCGAATGAGCAGTTCTTC,CASSTSGSSNEQFF
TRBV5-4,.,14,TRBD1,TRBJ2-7,TGTGTCAGCAGCTTGGGACAGGGCTTATACGATCAGTACTTC,CVSSLGQGLYDQYF
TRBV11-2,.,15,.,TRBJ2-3,TGTGCCAGCAGCTTAGGACTAGAACCCACAGATATTCAGTATTTT,CASSLGLEPTDIQYF
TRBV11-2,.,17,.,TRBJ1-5,TGTGCCAGCAGCTTCACTAGCGGAAATCCTAGCACAGATACGCAGCATTTT,CASSFTSGNPSTDTQHF
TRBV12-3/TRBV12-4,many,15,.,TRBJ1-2,TGTGCCAGCAGTCCCGGACCGAGTTCGTACTATGGCTACACCTTC,CASSPGPSSYYGYTF